These 26 T cell receptor beta chains share one sample of origin, sequenced in a study of radiotherapy plus CTLA-4 blockade in lung cancer. The table came from immunoSEQ multiplex PCR; TCRdb's copy has only in-frame clones and leaves some out. There are about 66,000 clones in the sample; about 80% occur only once, and less than 5% lies in the top ten. The sample in question was peripheral blood, obtained from a patient treated with radiotherapy plus ipilimumab. The source of these receptors is a human donor with non-small cell lung cancer who had a partial response to radiotherapy plus ipilimumab.

This sequence joins TRBV6-1 and TRBJ1-2, with a weak D call TRBD1 (6 bases). The CDR3 covers 13 residues. Germline-derived CDR1 and CDR2 are MNHNS and SASEGT. Trimming took 1 base from V and 4 from J, leaving 7 bases between them. CDR3 DNA sequence: TGTGCCAGCAGTGAAGGAGGGGGCTATGGCTACACCTTC. Translation gives CASSEGGGYGYTF.

The chain employs TRBV6-5 and TRBJ2-1; 7 positions agree with TRBD1. Germline CDR1 and CDR2: MNHEY and SVGAGI. The CDR3 sequence is 14 residues long. V was pared by 5 bases and J by 6 bases, with 7 bases of the junction left unmatched. CDR3 in amino acids: CASSRQGGGNEQFF. In DNA form, the CDR3 reads TGTGCCAGCAGTCGACAGGGCGGAGGCAATGAGCAGTTCTTC.

The gene calls are TRBV19 and TRBJ1-2; 7 nucleotides align to TRBD1. This CDR3 spans 15 amino acids. The V gene's germline CDR1 is LNHDA and CDR2 SQIVND (reference sequence). V trimming: 5 bases; J trimming: 6 bases; junction bases outside the gene matches: 12. CDR3 protein: CASSSLQGGADGYTF. CDR3 coding DNA: TGTGCCAGTAGTTCCCTCCAGGGGGGCGCTGATGGCTACACCTTC.

The chain carries TRBV7-2 and TRBJ2-2; 12 bases agree with TRBD2. Germline V gene data show CDR1 as SGHTA and CDR2 as FQGNSA. Trimming cost V 5 bases and J 5 bases; bases outside gene matches: 9. The CDR3 has 17 amino acids. CDR3 nucleotides: TGTGCCAGCAGCATCACTAGCGGGAGGACTCGGACCGGGGAGCTGTTTTTT. Amino acids: CASSITSGRTRTGELFF.

This chain joins TRBV4-1 and TRBJ2-2, with 7 bases fitting TRBD1. Germline CDR1 reads MGHRA; CDR2 reads YSYEKL. V lost 3 bases to trimming and J lost 7 bases; unmatched junction nucleotides: 17. The CDR3 runs to 18 residues. The CDR3 sequence: CASSHQRGLQGDGGELFF. The CDR3 bases are TGCGCCAGCAGCCACCAAAGAGGTCTGCAGGGGGACGGCGGGGAGCTGTTTTTT.

By proportion, this clone is medium-sized. V and J are TRBV29-1 and TRBJ2-7; 12 positions match TRBD2. CDR3 size: 15 residues. After removal of 6 bases from V and 6 bases from J, the junction contained 12 bases not matched to a gene. The germline V gene encodes CDR1 SQVTM and CDR2 ANQGSEA. CDR3 loop: CSVTGLAGIRGEQYF. Here the CDR3 DNA reads TGCAGCGTAACTGGACTAGCGGGAATTCGAGGCGAGCAGTACTTC.

The rearrangement links TRBV27 to TRBJ2-1; no clear D gene. The CDR3 is 14 amino acids. Trimming removed 6 bases at V and 0 bases at J, with 9 bases between. CDR1 and CDR2 from the germline V gene are MNHEY and SMNVEV (reference sequence). The DNA for the CDR3 is TGTGCCAGCAGCAGTAAAAGCTCCTACAATGAGCAGTTCTTC. Translated, it gives CASSSKSSYNEQFF.

This sequence joins TRBV19 and TRBJ2-5; maybe TRBD2 (5 bases). V lost 6 bases to trimming and J lost 4 bases, with 18 bases between them. The CDR3 is made up of 15 amino acids. The V gene's germline CDR1 is LNHDA and CDR2 SQIVND (reference sequence). The CDR3 loop is CASSWRPRLRETQYF. The DNA for the CDR3 is TGTGCCAGTAGCTGGAGGCCCAGGTTGAGAGAGACCCAGTACTTC. The entire variable domain, with the rest obtained from reference TRBV19 and TRBJ2-5, is as follows: DGGITQSPKYLFRKEGQNVTLSCEQNLNHDAMYWYRQDPGQGLRLIYYSQIVNDFQKGDIAEGYSVSREKKESFPLTVTSAQKNPTAFYLCASSWRPRLRETQYFGPGTRLLVL.

The genes are TRBV5-6 and TRBJ2-7, with 7 bases that match TRBD2. CDR1 SGHDT and CDR2 YYEEEE come from the germline V gene. J lost 0 bases, V lost 5 bases, and 5 bases had no gene match. The CDR3 contains 14 residues. CDR3 DNA: TGTGCCAGCAGTCCCGGGACTAACTCCTACGAGCAGTACTTC. Amino acids: CASSPGTNSYEQYF.

The chain recombines TRBV6-5 with TRBJ2-5; a possible D gene is TRBD2 (5 bases). Germline CDR1 is MNHEY and CDR2 is SVGAGI. The CDR3 sequence is 16 residues long. The V and J ends lost 0 bases and 4 bases respectively, with 15 bases between them. This chain's CDR3 is CASSYSSSFASETQYF. CDR3 in DNA: TGTGCCAGCAGTTACTCTTCTAGCTTCGCCTCAGAGACCCAGTACTTC.

The chain couples TRBV2 to TRBJ1-5; no clear D. Germline CDR1 reads SNHLY; CDR2 reads FYNNEI. The CDR3 runs to 12 residues. Trimming pared 3 bases from V and 4 bases from J, leaving 4 bases between. The DNA for the CDR3 is TGTGCCAGCAGTGAGGCAAATCAGCCCCAGCATTTT. Its translation: CASSEANQPQHF.

V is TRBV29-1 and J is TRBJ2-2, with TRBD2 matching 12 bases. In germline, CDR1 is SQVTM, CDR2 ANQGSEA. The CDR3 is 14 amino acids. V was pared by 5 bases and J by 5 bases, with 3 bases of the junction left unmatched. CDR3 loop: CSVTGTSGTGELFF. The CDR3 DNA is TGCAGCGTTACCGGGACTAGCGGGACCGGGGAGCTGTTTTTT.

The CDR3 region has the DNA TGTGCCAGCAGCTTGGCGGTCGGACAGAACTATGGCTACACCTTC. This encodes CASSLAVGQNYGYTF. The chain recombines TRBV5-4 with TRBJ1-2, with D tentatively TRBD1 (6 bases). CDR1 and CDR2 from the germline V gene are SGHNT and YYREEE (reference sequence). V was pared by 0 bases and J by 2 bases, with 11 bases between. This CDR3 comprises 15 residues.

The chain couples TRBV5-1 to TRBJ2-2; 15 nucleotides agree with TRBD2. V trimming: 9 bases; J trimming: 5 bases; junction bases outside the gene matches: 5. CDR1 and CDR2 (germline): SGHRS, YFSETQ. The CDR3 sequence is 15 residues long. For the CDR3, the DNA is TGCGCCACCAGGGGGACTAGCGGGAGGACCGGGGAGCTGTTTTTT. Translating gives CATRGTSGRTGELFF.

This clone showed up many times. Other DNA sequences within the sample encode an identical CDR3. The V and J genes are TRBV27 and TRBJ2-1, with unresolved D. Between the trimmed V and J ends, which lost 2 bases and 4 bases, there was a span of 6 bases. Germline CDR1 is MNHEY and CDR2 is SMNVEV (reference sequence). The CDR3 spans 13 residues. The CDR3 region has the DNA TGTGCCAGCAGTTTAAACCGGTACAATGAGCAGTTCTTC. Its translation is CASSLNRYNEQFF.

The V gene is TRBV5-4, the J gene TRBJ2-3; 11 bases align to TRBD2. After removal of 0 bases from V and 0 bases from J, the junction contained 3 bases not matched to a gene. Germline CDR1 and CDR2: SGHNT and YYREEE (reference sequence). The CDR3 length is 17 residues. CDR3 DNA: TGTGCCAGCAGCTTGGGACTAGCGGGACCTAGCACAGATACGCAGTATTTT. Its protein is CASSLGLAGPSTDTQYF.

The J gene is TRBJ1-2, the V gene TRBV29-1, with D unclear. V shed 1 base and J shed 4 bases, with 13 bases lying between them. The CDR3 is 14 residues long. From germline, CDR1 is SQVTM and CDR2 ANQGSEA. The CDR3 sequence is CSVEAPVMVYGYTF. The CDR3 coding sequence is TGCAGCGTTGAAGCCCCAGTCATGGTCTATGGCTACACCTTC. The entire variable domain, with the rest obtained from reference TRBV29-1 and TRBJ1-2, is as follows: SAVISQKPSRDICQRGTSLTIQCQVDSQVTMMFWYRQQPGQSLTLIATANQGSEATYESGFVIDKFPISRPNLTFSTLTVSNMSPEDSSIYLCSVEAPVMVYGYTFGSGTRLTVV.

The genes are TRBV18 and TRBJ1-1; TRBD1 is a possible D gene (6 bases). V lost 2 bases and J 1 base, leaving 20 bases between the germline ends. The CDR3 has 18 amino acids. CDR1 KGHSH and CDR2 LQKENI come from the germline V gene. CDR3 nucleotides: TGTGCCAGCTCACCATCGTCCAGGGGCCCTCCTTCGAACACTGAAGCTTTCTTT. Protein sequence: CASSPSSRGPPSNTEAFF.

The rearrangement links TRBV28 to TRBJ2-1, with 10 bases identical to TRBD2. The CDR3 extends over 14 amino acids. In germline, CDR1 is MDHEN, CDR2 SYDVKM. V trimming: 5 bases; J trimming: 8 bases; junction bases outside the gene matches: 6. Here the CDR3 DNA reads TGTGCCAGCAGTACCCTAGCGGGAGTGTATGAGCAGTTCTTC. It specifies CASSTLAGVYEQFF.

This chain uses TRBV28 with TRBJ1-2; 9 positions match TRBD1. The V and J ends lost 7 bases and 7 bases, in that order; junction bases with no gene match: 10. Germline CDR1 reads MDHEN; CDR2 reads SYDVKM. The CDR3 runs 14 residues. The CDR3 sequence: CASTWDRASGGYTF. The CDR3 DNA is TGTGCCAGCACCTGGGACAGGGCTTCTGGTGGCTACACCTTC.

The chain employs TRBV6-6 and TRBJ1-5; 7 nucleotides match TRBD1. J was trimmed by 2 bases and V by 2 bases; bases with no gene match: 6. This CDR3 spans 16 amino acids. Looked up from germline, CDR1 is MNHNY and CDR2 is SVGAGI (reference sequence). CDR3 residues: CASSYVQGEGNQPQHF. The CDR3 DNA reads TGTGCCAGCAGTTACGTCCAGGGGGAAGGCAATCAGCCCCAGCATTTT.

V usage is TRBV4-1 and J usage is TRBJ1-1; 9 bases agree with TRBD1. CDR1 MGHRA and CDR2 YSYEKL come from the germline V gene. The CDR3 contains 14 residues. Trimming at V came to 3 bases and at J to 3 bases, leaving 2 bases not matched to a gene. The CDR3 bases are TGCGCCAGCAGCCAGGGACAGGGAGACACTGAAGCTTTCTTT. Its translation: CASSQGQGDTEAFF.

The chain combines TRBV2 with TRBJ2-2; no clear D gene. With 7 bases removed from V and 6 bases from J, the gap between germline ends came to 9 bases. Germline CDR1 and CDR2: SNHLY and FYNNEI. The length of the CDR3 is 12 residues. CDR3 nucleotide sequence: TGTGCCAGCAATCAGGATGCCGGGGAGCTGTTTTTT. Amino acids: CASNQDAGELFF.

The chain recombines TRBV5-8 with TRBJ1-5, with 7 bases matching TRBD1. Looked up from germline, CDR1 is SGHTS and CDR2 is YDEGEE. The ends lost 7 bases at V and 9 bases at J; junction bases unmatched: 13. CDR3 length: 14 amino acids. CDR3 sequence reads: CASRIMSAGGPQHF. CDR3 bases: TGTGCCAGCCGAATTATGAGCGCAGGGGGGCCCCAGCATTTT.

Only a few counts were recorded for this clone. The chain joins TRBV5-5 to TRBJ2-7, with 7 bases lining up with TRBD2. Looked up from germline, CDR1 is SGHKS and CDR2 is YYEKEE (reference sequence). The CDR3 totals 14 residues. Trimming took 6 bases from V and 0 from J; bases not matched to a gene: 6. The CDR3 loop is CASTRGSDSYEQYF. For the CDR3, the DNA is TGTGCCAGCACCCGCGGGAGCGACTCCTACGAGCAGTACTTC.

The rearrangement uses TRBV2 and TRBJ2-2, with D unclear. The V and J ends lost 3 bases and 5 bases respectively, with 7 bases between them. The germline V gene has CDR1 SNHLY and CDR2 FYNNEI. The CDR3 covers 13 residues. This chain's CDR3 is CASSDPGTGELFF. The CDR3 bases are TGTGCCAGCAGTGATCCAGGAACCGGGGAGCTGTTTTTT.